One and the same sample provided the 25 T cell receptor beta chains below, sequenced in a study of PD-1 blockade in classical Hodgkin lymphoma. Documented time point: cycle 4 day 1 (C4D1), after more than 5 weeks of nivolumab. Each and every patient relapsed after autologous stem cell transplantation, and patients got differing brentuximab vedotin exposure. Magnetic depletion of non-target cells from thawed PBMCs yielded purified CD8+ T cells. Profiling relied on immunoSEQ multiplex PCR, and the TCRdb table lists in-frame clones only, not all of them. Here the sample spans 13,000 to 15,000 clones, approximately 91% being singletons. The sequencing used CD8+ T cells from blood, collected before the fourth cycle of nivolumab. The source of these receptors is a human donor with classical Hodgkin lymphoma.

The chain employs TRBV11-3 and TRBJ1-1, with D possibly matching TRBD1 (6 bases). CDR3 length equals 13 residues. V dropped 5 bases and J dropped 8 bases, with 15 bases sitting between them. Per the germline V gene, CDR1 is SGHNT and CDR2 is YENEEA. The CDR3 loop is CASSPSGGAEAFF. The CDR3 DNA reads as TGTGCCAGCAGCCCTAGTGGGGGGGCCGAAGCTTTCTTT.

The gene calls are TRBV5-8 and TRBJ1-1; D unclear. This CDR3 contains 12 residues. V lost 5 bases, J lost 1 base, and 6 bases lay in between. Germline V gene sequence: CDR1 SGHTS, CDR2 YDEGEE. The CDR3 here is CASRVANTEAFF. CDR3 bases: TGTGCCAGCAGGGTGGCGAACACTGAAGCTTTCTTT.

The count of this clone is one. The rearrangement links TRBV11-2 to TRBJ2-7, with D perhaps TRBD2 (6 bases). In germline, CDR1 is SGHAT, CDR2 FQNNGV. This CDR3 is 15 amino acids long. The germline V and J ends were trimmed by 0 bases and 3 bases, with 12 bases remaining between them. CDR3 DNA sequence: TGTGCCAGCAGCTTAGAGGGGGGACGGTACTACGAGCAGTACTTC. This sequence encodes CASSLEGGRYYEQYF.

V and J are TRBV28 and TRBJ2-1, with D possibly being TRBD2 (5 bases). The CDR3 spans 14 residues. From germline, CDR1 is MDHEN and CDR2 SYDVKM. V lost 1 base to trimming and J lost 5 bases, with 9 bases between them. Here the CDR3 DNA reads TGTGCCAGCAGTTTATCCCTAGCCCACAATGAGCAGTTCTTC. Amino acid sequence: CASSLSLAHNEQFF. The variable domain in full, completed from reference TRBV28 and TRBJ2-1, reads DVKVTQSSRYLVKRTGEKVFLECVQDMDHENMFWYRQDPGLGLRLIYFSYDVKMKEKGDIPEGYSVSREKKERFSLILESASTNQTSMYLCASSLSLAHNEQFFGPGTRLTVL.

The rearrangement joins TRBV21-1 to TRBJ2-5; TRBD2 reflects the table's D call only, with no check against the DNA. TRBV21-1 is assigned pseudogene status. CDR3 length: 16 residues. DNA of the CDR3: TGTGCCAGCAGCACCCTAGCGGGGACTAGCAAAGAGACCCAGTACTTC. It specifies CASSTLAGTSKETQYF.

The CDR3 spells CATSREQGLAGNEQFF. Written as DNA, the CDR3 is TGTGCCACCAGCAGAGAGCAAGGACTAGCGGGAAATGAGCAGTTCTTC. The rearrangement joins TRBV15 to TRBJ2-1; 12 bases are a match to TRBD2. Germline trimming cut 0 bases from V and 7 bases from J; bases unmatched to any gene: 4. Germline lookup yields CDR1 LNHNV and CDR2 YYDKDF (reference sequence). The CDR3 spans 16 residues.

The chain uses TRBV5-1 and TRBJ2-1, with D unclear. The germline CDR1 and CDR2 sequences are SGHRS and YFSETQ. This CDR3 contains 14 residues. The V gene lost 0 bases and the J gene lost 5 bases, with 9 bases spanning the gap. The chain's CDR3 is CASSLARSNNEQFF. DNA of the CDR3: TGCGCCAGCAGCTTGGCTAGGTCTAACAATGAGCAGTTCTTC.

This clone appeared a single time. Here the CDR3 reads CASSFGTLYEQYF. For the CDR3, the DNA is TGTGCCAGTAGTTTTGGAACGCTCTACGAGCAGTACTTC. The chain joins TRBV19 to TRBJ2-7, with no clear D. Germline CDR1 is LNHDA and CDR2 is SQIVND (reference sequence). The CDR3 totals 13 residues. Trimming took off 5 bases at V and 3 bases at J, with 11 bases between the two ends.

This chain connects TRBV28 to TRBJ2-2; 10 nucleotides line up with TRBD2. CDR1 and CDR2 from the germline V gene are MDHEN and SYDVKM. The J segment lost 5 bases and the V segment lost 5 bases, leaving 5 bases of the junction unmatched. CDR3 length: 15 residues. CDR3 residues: CASSRRTSGTGELFF. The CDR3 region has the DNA TGTGCCAGCAGTAGAAGGACTAGCGGTACCGGGGAGCTGTTTTTT. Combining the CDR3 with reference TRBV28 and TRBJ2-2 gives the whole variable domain DVKVTQSSRYLVKRTGEKVFLECVQDMDHENMFWYRQDPGLGLRLIYFSYDVKMKEKGDIPEGYSVSREKKERFSLILESASTNQTSMYLCASSRRTSGTGELFFGEGSRLTVL.

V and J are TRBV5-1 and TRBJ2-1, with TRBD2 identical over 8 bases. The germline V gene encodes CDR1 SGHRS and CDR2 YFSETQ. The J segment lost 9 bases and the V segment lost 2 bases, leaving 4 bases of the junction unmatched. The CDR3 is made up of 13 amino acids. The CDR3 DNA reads TGCGCCAGCAGCTTAACGGGGGGGAGTGAGCAGTTCTTC. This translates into CASSLTGGSEQFF.

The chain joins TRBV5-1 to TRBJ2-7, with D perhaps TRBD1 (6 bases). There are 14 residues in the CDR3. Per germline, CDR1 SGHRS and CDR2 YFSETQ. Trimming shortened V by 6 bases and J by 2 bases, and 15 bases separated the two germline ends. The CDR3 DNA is TGCGCCAGCACGGATTGGGGGCGACCCTACGAGCAGTACTTC. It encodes CASTDWGRPYEQYF.

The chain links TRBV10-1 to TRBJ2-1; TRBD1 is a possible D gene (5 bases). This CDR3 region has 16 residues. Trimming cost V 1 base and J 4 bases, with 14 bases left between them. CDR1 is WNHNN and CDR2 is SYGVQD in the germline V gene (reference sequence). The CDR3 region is CASSELGQSGYNEQFF. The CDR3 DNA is TGCGCCAGCAGTGAGTTGGGGCAGTCCGGTTACAATGAGCAGTTCTTC.

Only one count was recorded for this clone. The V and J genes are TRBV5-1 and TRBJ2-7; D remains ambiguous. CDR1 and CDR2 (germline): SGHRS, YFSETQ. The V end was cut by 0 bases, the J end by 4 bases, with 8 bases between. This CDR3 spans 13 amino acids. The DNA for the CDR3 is TGCGCCAGCAGCTTGGGGCAGATGTACGAGCAGTACTTC. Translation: CASSLGQMYEQYF.

The DNA for the CDR3 is TGCGCCAGCAGCCAAGACAGAAACAGCTACAATGAGCAGTTCTTC. Protein product: CASSQDRNSYNEQFF. The rearrangement joins TRBV4-1 to TRBJ2-1; D gene uncertain. Germline V gene lookup returns CDR1 MGHRA and CDR2 YSYEKL. The CDR3 has 15 amino acids. V lost 0 bases to trimming and J lost 3 bases, with 9 bases between them.

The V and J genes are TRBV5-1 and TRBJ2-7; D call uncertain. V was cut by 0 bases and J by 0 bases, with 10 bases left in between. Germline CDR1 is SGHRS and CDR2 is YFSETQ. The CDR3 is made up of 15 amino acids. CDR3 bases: TGCGCCAGCAGCTTGGCCGGGCTGAACTCCTACGAGCAGTACTTC. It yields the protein CASSLAGLNSYEQYF.

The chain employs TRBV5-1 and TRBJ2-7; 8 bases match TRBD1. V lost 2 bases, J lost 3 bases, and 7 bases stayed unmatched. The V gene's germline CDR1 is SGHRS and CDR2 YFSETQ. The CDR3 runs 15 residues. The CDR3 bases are TGCGCCAGCAGCTTTTACCAGGGGGCGGTCTACGAGCAGTACTTC. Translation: CASSFYQGAVYEQYF.

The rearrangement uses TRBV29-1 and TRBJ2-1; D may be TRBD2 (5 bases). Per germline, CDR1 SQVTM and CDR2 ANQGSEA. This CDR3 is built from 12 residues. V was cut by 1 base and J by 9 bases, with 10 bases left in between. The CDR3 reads CSVEVYGSEQFF. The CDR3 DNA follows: TGCAGCGTTGAAGTATATGGGAGTGAGCAGTTCTTC.

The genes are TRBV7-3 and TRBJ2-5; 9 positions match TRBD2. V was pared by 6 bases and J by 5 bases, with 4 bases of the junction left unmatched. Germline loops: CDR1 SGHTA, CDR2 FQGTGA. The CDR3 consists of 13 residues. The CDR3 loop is CASSRGGAETQYF. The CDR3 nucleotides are TGTGCCAGCAGTCGCGGGGGGGCGGAGACCCAGTACTTC.

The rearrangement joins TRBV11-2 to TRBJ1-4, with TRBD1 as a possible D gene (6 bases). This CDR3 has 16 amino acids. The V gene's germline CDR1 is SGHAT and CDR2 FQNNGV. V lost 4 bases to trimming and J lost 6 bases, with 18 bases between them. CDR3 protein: CASSYSPGAKDEKLFF. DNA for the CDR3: TGTGCCAGCAGCTATAGCCCAGGGGCGAAGGATGAAAAACTGTTTTTT.

The CDR3 loop is CASSADGGTEAFF. The CDR3 DNA is TGTGCCAGCAGTGCTGATGGAGGGACTGAAGCTTTCTTT. This sequence joins TRBV25-1 and TRBJ1-1; D is unresolved. V lost 4 bases and J 5 bases, leaving 11 bases between the germline ends. This CDR3 has 13 amino acids. Germline CDR1 and CDR2: MGHDK and SYGVNS.

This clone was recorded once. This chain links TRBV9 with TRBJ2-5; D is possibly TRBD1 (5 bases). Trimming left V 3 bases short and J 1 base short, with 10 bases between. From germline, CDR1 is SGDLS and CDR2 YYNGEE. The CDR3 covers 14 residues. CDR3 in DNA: TGTGCCAGCAGCGGAGGACACTTCCAAGAGACCCAGTACTTC. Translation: CASSGGHFQETQYF.

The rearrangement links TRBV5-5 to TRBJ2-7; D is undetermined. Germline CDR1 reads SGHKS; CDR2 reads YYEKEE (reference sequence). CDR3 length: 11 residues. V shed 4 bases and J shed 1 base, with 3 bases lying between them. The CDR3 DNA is TGTGCCAGCAGCCAATCCTACGAGCAGTACTTC. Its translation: CASSQSYEQYF.

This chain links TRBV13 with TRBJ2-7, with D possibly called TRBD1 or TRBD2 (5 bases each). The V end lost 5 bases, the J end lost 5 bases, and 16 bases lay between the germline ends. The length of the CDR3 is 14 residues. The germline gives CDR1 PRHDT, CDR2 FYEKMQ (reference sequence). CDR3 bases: TGTGCCAGCAGCGTGGGACCTCAAACCAACGAGCAGTACTTC. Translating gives CASSVGPQTNEQYF.

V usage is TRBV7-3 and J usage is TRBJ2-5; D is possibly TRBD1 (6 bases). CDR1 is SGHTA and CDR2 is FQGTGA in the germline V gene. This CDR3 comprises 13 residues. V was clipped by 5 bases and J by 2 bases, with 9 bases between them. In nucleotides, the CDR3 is TGTGCCAGCAGCCAGGGACAACAAGAGACCCAGTACTTC. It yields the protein CASSQGQQETQYF.

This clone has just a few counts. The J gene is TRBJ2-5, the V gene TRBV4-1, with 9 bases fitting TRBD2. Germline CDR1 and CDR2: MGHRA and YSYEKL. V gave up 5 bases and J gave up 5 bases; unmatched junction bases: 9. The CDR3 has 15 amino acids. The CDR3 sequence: CASSSHWTSDETQYF. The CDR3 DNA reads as TGCGCCAGCAGCTCACACTGGACTAGCGACGAGACCCAGTACTTC.